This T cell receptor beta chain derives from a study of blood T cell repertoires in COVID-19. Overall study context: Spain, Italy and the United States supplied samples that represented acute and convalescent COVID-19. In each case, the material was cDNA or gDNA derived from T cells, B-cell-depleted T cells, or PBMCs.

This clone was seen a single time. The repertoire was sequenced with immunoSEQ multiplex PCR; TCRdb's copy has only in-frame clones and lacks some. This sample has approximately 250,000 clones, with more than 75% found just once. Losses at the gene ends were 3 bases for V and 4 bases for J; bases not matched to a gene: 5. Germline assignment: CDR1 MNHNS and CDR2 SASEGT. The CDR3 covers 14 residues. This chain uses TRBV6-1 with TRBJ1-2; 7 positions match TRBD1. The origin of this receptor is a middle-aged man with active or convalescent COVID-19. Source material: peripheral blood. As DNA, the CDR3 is TGTGCCAGCAGTGAGACCGGGACAGTCTATGGCTACACCTTC. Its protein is CASSETGTVYGYTF.